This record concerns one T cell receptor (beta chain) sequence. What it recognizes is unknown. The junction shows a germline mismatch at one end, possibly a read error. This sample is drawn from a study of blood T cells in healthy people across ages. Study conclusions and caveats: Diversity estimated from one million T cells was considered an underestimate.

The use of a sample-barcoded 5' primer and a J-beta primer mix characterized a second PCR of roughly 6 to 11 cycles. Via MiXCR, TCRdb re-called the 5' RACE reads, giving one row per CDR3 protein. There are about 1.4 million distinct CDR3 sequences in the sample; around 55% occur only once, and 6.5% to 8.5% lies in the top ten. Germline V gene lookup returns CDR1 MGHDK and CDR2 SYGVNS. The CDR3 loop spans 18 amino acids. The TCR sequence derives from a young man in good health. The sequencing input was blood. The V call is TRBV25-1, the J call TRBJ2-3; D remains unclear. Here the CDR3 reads CASSKYQFGRLDTDTQYF. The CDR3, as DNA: TGTGCCAGCAGTAAATATCAGTTCGGCCGGCTAGACACAGATACGCAGTATTTT.